There are a few counts of the clone carrying this T cell receptor beta chain. Its antigen is not known. These data come from a study of T cells after yellow fever vaccination. Study-level findings and limits: A limited proportion of clonotypes was detected within both the CD4 and CD8 compartments.

Germline V CDR1 and CDR2: SGHVS, FQNEAQ. The V and J ends lost 1 base and 4 bases respectively, with 14 bases between them. CDR3 length: 16 amino acids. TCRdb analysed the 5' RACE reads with MiXCR anew, one entry per CDR3 protein. Here the sample spans 510,000 or so distinct CDR3 sequences, 15% to 20% being singletons. Sequences were derived from PBMCs, sampled 15 days after the yellow fever booster vaccination. This receptor was taken from a man aged 30 to 39 who received the YFV17D yellow fever vaccine. V and J are TRBV7-8 and TRBJ2-1, with D possibly being TRBD2 (6 bases). CDR3 loop: CASSLGHGSVYNEQFF. The CDR3 region has the DNA TGTGCCAGCAGCTTAGGTCACGGGAGTGTGTACAATGAGCAGTTCTTC.